This record looks at one T cell receptor (beta chain) sequence and its context. These data come from a study of CD8 T cells in Susac syndrome. With random hexamers, 0.5 to 1 ug RNA was reverse transcribed. TCR beta CDR3 was amplified by immunoSEQ covering 54 Vbeta and 13 Jbeta. TCRdb used MiXCR to reprocess the immunoSEQ multiplex PCR reads, holding one entry per CDR3 protein. The data hold about 240,000 distinct CDR3 sequences, with about 96% observed a single time. This CDR3 is 13 amino acids long. Germline loops: CDR1 SQVTM, CDR2 ANQGSEA. V dropped 1 base and J dropped 3 bases, with 8 bases sitting between them.

The clonotype comes from a human donor with Susac syndrome. Sample: CD4+ T cells from PBMCs. The chain has TRBV29-1 and TRBJ2-3; D gene ambiguous. CDR3: CSVEAAGTDTQYF. CDR3 nucleotides: TGCAGCGTTGAAGCGGCAGGAACAGATACGCAGTATTTT.